This T cell receptor beta chain was captured by sequencing in a study of T cells expressing NK-cell markers. Study information: Within the sequenced cohort of eight donors, seven exhibited HCMV seropositivity and one was seronegative. Findings and caveats of the study: Specificity for HCMV among expanded NKG2C+ T cell clones was not established. Researchers report these clonotypes also headed the CD3+CD56-NKG2C+ fraction in a handful of donors.

TCRdb reprocessed the 5' RACE reads and keeps a single row for each CDR3 protein, giving no DNA. Its listing shows under 500,000 distinct CDR3 sequences. As to this clonotype: Its cognate antigen is unknown.

The sequenced material came from blood T cells: a sorted CD56 or NKG2C T cell subset, CD4+ or CD8+ T cells, or bulk PBMC T cells (not recorded which). The clonotype originates from a woman between 18 and 70 years old in good health.

The CDR3 loop is CASSLGGRPYNEQFF. The chain couples TRBV27 to TRBJ2-1; there is no DNA to check the TCRdb D call of TRBD2. From germline, CDR1 is MNHEY and CDR2 SMNVEV (reference sequence). This CDR3 spans 15 amino acids.